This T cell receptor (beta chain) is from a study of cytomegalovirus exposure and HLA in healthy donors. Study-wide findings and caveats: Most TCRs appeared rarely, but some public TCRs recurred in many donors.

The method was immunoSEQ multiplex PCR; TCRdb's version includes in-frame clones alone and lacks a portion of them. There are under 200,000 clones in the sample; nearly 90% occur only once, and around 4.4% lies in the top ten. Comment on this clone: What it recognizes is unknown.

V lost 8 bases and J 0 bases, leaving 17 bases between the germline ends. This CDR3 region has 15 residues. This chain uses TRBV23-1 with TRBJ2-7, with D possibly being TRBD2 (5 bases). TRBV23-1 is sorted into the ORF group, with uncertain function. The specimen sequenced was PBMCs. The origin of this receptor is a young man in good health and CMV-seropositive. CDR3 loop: CASGGTAQSSYEQYF. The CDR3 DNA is TGCGCCAGCGGAGGCACAGCACAAAGCTCCTACGAGCAGTACTTC.